This T cell receptor beta chain stems from a study of molecular identifiers for immune sequencing clone quantification. This clonotype was seen many times. Antigen specificity is unknown. The authors built bulk TCR libraries by previously described methods with listed TCR primers. TCRdb re-analysed the PCR reads in MiXCR, keeping a single row per CDR3 protein. The data show 8,000 to 10,000 distinct CDR3 sequences, approximately 14% seen once. As CD8+CD4-CCR7+CD45RA+ cells, naive CD8 T cells were sorted. Findings of the study overall: Detecting spiked Jurkat TCR RNA from one cell among around 950,000 naive cells was reportedly possible. Naive cells had under 1% of molecules in clones above 20 RNA copies, effectors over 98%.

CDR1 and CDR2 from the germline V gene are KGHDR and SFDVKD. The V segment lost 2 bases and the J segment 5 bases; nucleotides outside the gene matches: 13. The CDR3 has 18 residues. This TCR derives from a human donor in good health. Some libraries in this study had Jurkat cell RNA spiked in. The chain carries TRBV24-1 and TRBJ2-3; 9 positions agree with TRBD1. Sequencing input: naive CD8+ T cells from blood, with Jurkat cell RNA spiked in. Specified subset: FACS-sorted CD8+CD4-CCR7+CD45RA+ naive T cells. The CDR3 loop reads CATSDSPTGTGSEDTQYF. The CDR3 coding sequence is TGTGCCACCAGTGATTCCCCTACCGGGACAGGGTCGGAAGATACGCAGTATTTT.